Included here is one T cell receptor beta chain sequence, with context. Its recognized antigen is unknown. Base qualities are not provided; no much larger clone lies one nucleotide away. This sample was taken from a study of blood T cell repertoires in COVID-19 (TCRdb year 2020). Some background on the complete study: Collaborator samples came from the United States, Italy and Spain and covered acute and convalescent phases of COVID-19. The prospective study material was composed of cDNA or gDNA derived from T cells, B-cell-depleted T cells, or PBMCs. The dataset comprised deeply sampled blood TCRbeta repertoires from subjects exposed to, actively infected with, or recovered from COVID-19. The repertoires were released in a freely available public database meant as a resource for research on the immune response to SARS-CoV-2. Samples were obtained from the ongoing ImmuneRACE study (first 160 participants) and from over 1,000 subjects provided by 6 global collaborators. Sample metadata almost always included a de-identified subject ID, COVID-19 status, age in years and sex. Where available, HLA class I and class II types were taken from metadata supplied by the sample provider and were not determined by assay-based typing. Paper-wide results and their limitations: Clinical and demographic metadata were provided uncurated, with the amount varying by source and participant.

The germline V and J ends show losses of 6 bases and 3 bases respectively, and no gene match explains 9 bases of the junction. Reading the germline V gene gives CDR1 SGDLS and CDR2 YYNGEE. From the cysteine up to the phenylalanine, the CDR3 has a length of 17 residues. Solely the CDR3 DNA is kept, with 51 bases framed from the first base. Collaborating institutions collected whole blood in K2EDTA tubes following their own protocols. For TCRbeta analysis, collaborator samples were shipped as frozen whole blood, as isolated PBMCs, or as DNA extracted from either sample type. TCRbeta CDR3 regions were amplified from genomic DNA using the immunoSEQ Assay, a bias-controlled multiplex PCR. Per the original workflow: The number of nucleated cells in each sample was estimated by amplification of reference gene primers within the assay. Sequence reads were collapsed and filtered to measure the absolute abundance of every unique TCRbeta CDR3 rearrangement. For each sample, productive Simpson clonality was calculated by taking the square root of Simpson's diversity index across productive rearrangements. TCRdb mirrors the immuneACCESS table, restricted to in-frame sequences. Some clones are absent from its copies; in checked studies, under half trace to an unresolved V gene, and the reason for the others is unknown. Clonal size and the V and J genes are those of that table, whereas D and trimming came from the DNA. For this sample the table gives under 200,000 clones, of which 85% to 90% were detected only once. The ten largest account for 7% of the sample.

This TCR derives from a man in his fifties with active or convalescent COVID-19. The rearrangement joined TRBV9 to TRBJ2-2; TRBD2 lines up with 12 middle nucleotides. What was sequenced was peripheral blood. CDR3 region: CASTPSGGAPDTGELFF. The bases read TGTGCCAGCACCCCTAGCGGGGGGGCCCCTGACACCGGGGAGCTGTTTTTT.